These 27 T cell receptor beta chains came from one sample sequenced in a study of shared clonotypes between healthy human individuals (TCRdb year 2020). Library preparation was by the immunoSEQ multiplex PCR assay. TCRdb stores this immuneACCESS table with in-frame sequences only. Part of the clones is absent; in the studies checked, under half of the shortfall reflects unresolved V genes, and no reason is known for the rest. The sample data list about 2.4 million clones, and approximately 93% of these were observed just once. The ten most abundant clones make up 0.36% of the sample. Sequenced: naive CD4+ T cells from PBMCs. Read against the paper, the sample's cell subset or site label means: CD45RA+ positively selected. These TCRs come from a man aged 18 to 30 in good health. Some clones in this sample may be carry-over from other donors' samples.

J is TRBJ1-5 and V is TRBV28; TRBD1 aligns across 11 bases. This CDR3 contains 18 residues. Trimming took 6 bases from V and 1 from J; bases not matched to a gene: 11. Germline values: CDR1 MDHEN, CDR2 SYDVKM. CDR3 protein: CASRPDRGRGLSNQPQHF. Here the CDR3 DNA reads TGTGCCAGCAGACCGGACAGGGGGCGCGGGTTAAGCAATCAGCCCCAGCATTTT.

The rearrangement links TRBV10-3 to TRBJ2-1; 15 positions match TRBD2. This CDR3 has 17 amino acids. V shed 2 bases, J shed 5 bases, and the junction held 4 bases outside the gene matches. The germline V gene encodes CDR1 ENHRY and CDR2 SYGVKD. The CDR3 DNA reads TGTGCCATCAGTGAGGGACTAGCGGGAGGGTCCAACAATGAGCAGTTCTTC. Protein product: CAISEGLAGGSNNEQFF.

This rearrangement joins TRBV2 to TRBJ1-1; no firm D call. This CDR3 region has 11 residues. From germline, CDR1 is SNHLY and CDR2 FYNNEI. V was pared by 6 bases and J by 4 bases, with 6 bases between. CDR3 sequence reads: CASSRSTEAFF. The CDR3 region has the DNA TGTGCCAGCAGCAGGAGCACTGAAGCTTTCTTT.

V usage is TRBV28 and J usage is TRBJ2-3; no firm D call. The CDR3 contains 15 residues. The V end was cut by 6 bases, the J end by 1 base, with 14 bases between. CDR1 and CDR2 from the germline V gene are MDHEN and SYDVKM. The CDR3 bases are TGTGCCAGCAGCCCCCATGGGGTTCGCACAGATACGCAGTATTTT. Its protein is CASSPHGVRTDTQYF.

This chain uses TRBV7-3 with TRBJ2-5, with TRBD2 matching over 9 bases. Per germline, CDR1 SGHTA and CDR2 FQGTGA. V shed 5 bases and J 3 bases; nucleotides not matched to a gene: 7. This CDR3 is built from 15 residues. CDR3 DNA sequence: TGTGCCAGCAGCCCACATAGCGGGAGAGAAGAGACCCAGTACTTC. Translated: CASSPHSGREETQYF.

V is TRBV6-5 and J is TRBJ2-7, with unresolved D. The CDR3 has 13 residues. From germline, CDR1 is MNHEY and CDR2 SVGAGI. V was trimmed by 1 base and J by 6 bases, leaving 10 bases between them. This CDR3 reads CASSYYPLGEQYF. CDR3 bases: TGTGCCAGCAGTTACTACCCCCTAGGCGAGCAGTACTTC.

In its sample, this clone was seen once. CDR3 DNA: TGTGCCAGTAGCCCGCAAGGACTAGCGAACACCGGGGAGCTGTTTTTT. Protein: CASSPQGLANTGELFF. The chain recombines TRBV19 with TRBJ2-2, with TRBD2 matching over 7 bases. The CDR3 contains 16 residues. V lost 6 bases to trimming and J lost 0 bases; unmatched junction nucleotides: 7. Germline loops: CDR1 LNHDA, CDR2 SQIVND (reference sequence).

The chain couples TRBV25-1 to TRBJ2-3; 8 bases match TRBD1. Looked up from germline, CDR1 is MGHDK and CDR2 is SYGVNS. V dropped 10 bases and J dropped 2; count of bases not matched to a gene: 5. The CDR3 extends over 13 amino acids. The DNA for the CDR3 is TGTGCCACCCAGGGGGCTAACACAGATACGCAGTATTTT. It encodes CATQGANTDTQYF.

The chain carries TRBV9 and TRBJ2-7, with a weak D call TRBD2 (6 bases). The CDR3 runs 14 residues. V lost 0 bases to trimming and J lost 7 bases, with 14 bases between them. Per the germline V gene, CDR1 is SGDLS and CDR2 is YYNGEE. CDR3 loop: CASSVALEGREQYF. The CDR3 DNA is TGTGCCAGCAGCGTAGCTCTCGAGGGGAGGGAGCAGTACTTC.

The chain joins TRBV30 to TRBJ1-1; D may be TRBD1 (5 bases). Germline V gene sequence: CDR1 GTSNPN, CDR2 SVGIG (reference sequence). The V end was cut by 0 bases, the J end by 8 bases, with 16 bases between. The CDR3 consists of 14 residues. CDR3 DNA: TGTGCCTGGAGTGTATGGGGCGCGTCCGCGGAAGCTTTCTTT. Translating gives CAWSVWGASAEAFF.

V is TRBV19 and J is TRBJ2-3, with TRBD1 matching 7 bases. J was trimmed by 4 bases and V by 6 bases; bases with no gene match: 4. Germline CDR1 and CDR2: LNHDA and SQIVND (reference sequence). The CDR3 sequence is 13 residues long. The CDR3 nucleotides are TGTGCCAGTAGGAGGCAGGGGGCAGATACGCAGTATTTT. It specifies CASRRQGADTQYF.

This clone was seen a single time. The chain combines TRBV5-1 with TRBJ1-4; 8 bases fit TRBD1. V shed 4 bases, J shed 7 bases, and the junction held 9 bases outside the gene matches. This CDR3 has 15 amino acids. CDR1 is SGHRS, CDR2 YFSETQ, per germline. This CDR3 reads CASSPQGARGEKLFF. The CDR3 DNA is TGCGCCAGCAGCCCCCAGGGGGCGAGGGGTGAAAAACTGTTTTTT.

This chain links TRBV28 with TRBJ1-2; D not certain. Germline assignment: CDR1 MDHEN and CDR2 SYDVKM. The V end lost 4 bases, the J end lost 7 bases, and 19 bases lay between the germline ends. This CDR3 comprises 15 residues. The CDR3 sequence is CASSSGRRSHIGYTF. DNA for the CDR3: TGTGCCAGCAGTTCGGGTCGGCGGTCTCATATTGGCTACACCTTC.

V gene TRBV29-1 combines with J gene TRBJ1-3, with D possibly TRBD1 on 6 matching bases. This CDR3 is built from 17 residues. V was shortened by 2 bases and J by 0 bases, with 17 bases between the two germline ends. The germline V gene encodes CDR1 SQVTM and CDR2 ANQGSEA. The CDR3 DNA is TGCAGCGTTGAAAAGGCGGGGGCGTCCTTCTCTGGAAACACCATATATTTT. It specifies CSVEKAGASFSGNTIYF.

In regard to this clone: Other DNA sequences from this sample encode an identical CDR3 as well. The chain has TRBV29-1 and TRBJ1-1; D not resolved. The germline V gene encodes CDR1 SQVTM and CDR2 ANQGSEA. The CDR3 is 12 amino acids. Trimming stripped 1 base from V and 1 base from J, with 4 bases between. The CDR3 coding sequence is TGCAGCGTTGAAGGGGGGAACACTGAAGCTTTCTTT. Translating gives CSVEGGNTEAFF.

In this sample, this clone turned up once. The CDR3 loop reads CASVRGGQETQYF. The CDR3 DNA reads TGTGCCAGCGTAAGGGGCGGGCAAGAGACCCAGTACTTC. This chain uses TRBV28 with TRBJ2-5; the D call may be TRBD1 or TRBD2 (5 bases each). CDR1 MDHEN and CDR2 SYDVKM come from the germline V gene. The CDR3 runs to 13 residues. Trimming left V 8 bases short and J 2 bases short, with 12 bases between.

The chain links TRBV19 to TRBJ2-6; D remains ambiguous. The CDR3 contains 14 residues. Germline V gives CDR1 LNHDA, CDR2 SQIVND (reference sequence). V was pared by 7 bases and J by 0 bases, with 7 bases between. CDR3 coding DNA: TGTGCCAGTAAACCAGACTCTGGGGCCAACGTCCTGACTTTC. Amino acids: CASKPDSGANVLTF.

The gene calls are TRBV10-1 and TRBJ1-2; 11 positions match TRBD1. This CDR3 has 15 amino acids. Germline lookup yields CDR1 WNHNN and CDR2 SYGVQD (reference sequence). Trimming cost V 7 bases and J 4 bases; bases outside gene matches: 8. CDR3 protein: CASKRTGGIFYGYTF. The CDR3 DNA follows: TGCGCCAGCAAAAGGACAGGGGGCATTTTCTATGGCTACACCTTC.

This sequence joins TRBV6-4 and TRBJ2-7, with 12 bases that match TRBD2. V trimming: 7 bases; J trimming: 2 bases; junction bases outside the gene matches: 6. The CDR3 runs to 15 residues. CDR1 is MRHNA, CDR2 SNTAGT, per germline. In DNA form, the CDR3 reads TGTGCCAGCAAAAGGACTAGCGGGACGGCCTACGAGCAGTACTTC. This codes for CASKRTSGTAYEQYF.

This clone showed up just once. The chain has TRBV9 and TRBJ1-3; D gene uncertain. Deletions cut 0 bases from V and 0 bases from J, with 10 bases between. CDR1 is SGDLS and CDR2 is YYNGEE in the germline V gene. The CDR3 has 16 amino acids. CDR3 region: CASSVGIAGSGNTIYF. CDR3 nucleotides: TGTGCCAGCAGCGTAGGGATAGCGGGCTCTGGAAACACCATATATTTT.

V and J are TRBV7-2 and TRBJ1-2; D remains unclear. Germline V CDR1 and CDR2: SGHTA, FQGNSA. This CDR3 is built from 15 residues. V gave up 0 bases and J gave up 2 bases, with 10 bases separating them. CDR3 protein: CASSLALSSNYGYTF. In nucleotides, the CDR3 is TGTGCCAGCAGCTTAGCCCTATCATCCAACTATGGCTACACCTTC. The full variable domain, with the rest looked up from reference TRBV7-2 and TRBJ1-2, is GAGVSQSPSNKVTEKGKDVELRCDPISGHTALYWYRQSLGQGLEFLIYFQGNSAPDKSGLPSDRFSAERTGGSVSTLTIQRTQQEDSAVYLCASSLALSSNYGYTFGSGTRLTVV.

The chain recombines TRBV11-2 with TRBJ2-5; 7 bases line up with TRBD2. CDR1 is SGHAT and CDR2 is FQNNGV in the germline V gene. J was trimmed by 1 base and V by 3 bases; bases with no gene match: 8. There are 16 residues in the CDR3. CDR3 DNA: TGTGCCAGCAGCTTGGCGAGGGCTAGCGGCCAAGAGACCCAGTACTTC. Encoded protein: CASSLARASGQETQYF.

The V gene is TRBV28, the J gene TRBJ1-3; D uncertain. The V and J ends lost 5 bases and 4 bases respectively, with 12 bases between them. This CDR3 has 14 amino acids. CDR1 MDHEN and CDR2 SYDVKM come from the germline V gene. The DNA of the CDR3 is TGTGCCAGCAGTCCACATGGTCTAGGAAACACCATATATTTT. Residues: CASSPHGLGNTIYF.

V gene TRBV25-1 combines with J gene TRBJ2-2, with 7 nucleotides matching TRBD1. Germline CDR1 and CDR2: MGHDK and SYGVNS. CDR3 size: 15 residues. V was pared by 5 bases and J by 4 bases, with 7 bases of the junction left unmatched. The DNA of the CDR3 is TGTGCCAGCAGTCCCCGGGACAGAGTCACCGGGGAGCTGTTTTTT. This encodes CASSPRDRVTGELFF.

This clone appeared a single time. The chain carries TRBV5-1 and TRBJ2-3; the D is unclear. Germline V lookup: CDR1 SGHRS, CDR2 YFSETQ. The V end was cut by 4 bases, the J end by 2 bases, with 11 bases between. The CDR3 covers 14 residues. As DNA, the CDR3 is TGCGCCAGCAGCCCCTCGAGACCCACAGATACGCAGTATTTT. It is translated as CASSPSRPTDTQYF.

The chain combines TRBV7-6 with TRBJ2-7; 8 nucleotides line up with TRBD2. The CDR3 covers 16 residues. After removal of 1 base from V and 2 bases from J, the junction contained 7 bases not matched to a gene. In germline, CDR1 is SGHVS, CDR2 FNYEAQ. The CDR3 coding sequence is TGTGCCAGCAGCTTAGAATTTAGCGGGGCCCCCTACGAGCAGTACTTC. Protein: CASSLEFSGAPYEQYF.

The rearrangement uses TRBV6-1 and TRBJ1-2; D not resolved. This CDR3 is 12 amino acids long. CDR1 is MNHNS and CDR2 is SASEGT in the germline V gene. V shed 1 base and J shed 8 bases, with 8 bases lying between them. CDR3 in DNA: TGTGCCAGCAGTGAAGTAGGAGGAGGCTACACCTTC. Translated, it gives CASSEVGGGYTF.